One and the same sample provided the 9 T cell receptor beta chains below, sequenced in a study of blood T cells in healthy people across ages. A second roughly 6 to 12 cycle PCR used barcoded and J-beta primers. TCRdb used MiXCR to reprocess the 5' RACE reads, holding one entry per CDR3 protein. Here the sample spans roughly 900,000 distinct CDR3 sequences, more than 25% being singletons. The sequencing sample was made of blood. Every receptor here comes from a woman aged 80 or over in good health.

A note on this clonotype: This could be a read error, since a much larger clone is one nucleotide away. The chain uses TRBV21-1 and TRBJ2-1; the D call TRBD1 from the table was never checked on the DNA. TRBV21-1 is a recognized pseudogene. The CDR3 consists of 17 residues. Here the CDR3 DNA reads TGTGCCGGCAGCAAATGTGGGGACAGGGGAAAATTTTATGAGCAGTTCTTC. Translation: CAGSKCGDRGKFYEQFF.

With regard to this clonotype: This clone may be a read error of a much larger clone one base away. This sequence joins TRBV10-3 and TRBJ2-7; 16 bases align to TRBD2. The CDR3 is 15 residues long. Per germline, CDR1 ENHRY and CDR2 SYGVKD. The CDR3 spells CAIRGTSGGDYELYF. For the CDR3, the DNA is TGTGCCATCAGGGGGACTAGCGGGGGGGATTACGAGCTGTACTTC.

The chain has TRBV5-1 and TRBJ2-3; 10 nucleotides agree with TRBD2. This CDR3 is 15 amino acids long. Germline assignment: CDR1 SGHRS and CDR2 YFSETQ. The J segment lost 4 bases and the V segment lost 1 base, leaving 3 bases of the junction unmatched. The CDR3 DNA reads TGCGCCAGCAGCTTGCAGCGGGGGGGCCCAGATACGCAGTATTTT. Residues: CASSLQRGGPDTQYF.

This chain joins TRBV20-1 and TRBJ2-1, with D maybe TRBD2 (5 bases). With 6 bases removed from V and 8 bases from J, the gap between germline ends came to 11 bases. The CDR3 runs 11 residues. Germline V gene lookup returns CDR1 DFQATT and CDR2 SNEGSKA (reference sequence). The DNA of the CDR3 is TGCAGTGCAGCACGAGGGCATGAGCAGTTCTTC. Protein: CSAARGHEQFF.

This clonotype was seen at least ten times. The V and J genes are TRBV25-1 and TRBJ2-5; D possibly corresponds to TRBD2 (6 bases). Germline values: CDR1 MGHDK, CDR2 SYGVNS. The CDR3 sequence is 13 residues long. Trimming stripped 6 bases from V and 5 bases from J, with 13 bases between. The CDR3, as DNA: TGTGCCAGCAGCGGGGGTCCTCCGGAGACCCAGTACTTC. Its translation: CASSGGPPETQYF.

This clonotype showed up just a few times. A read error may be the cause here, since a much bigger clone is one base away. The chain couples TRBV12-3 or TRBV12-4 to TRBJ1-6; D is uncertain. The CDR3 covers 12 residues. The CDR3 reads CASSTSSSPPHF. CDR3 bases: TGTGCCAGCAGCACAAGTAGTTCACCCCCCCACTTT.

The chain links TRBV3-1 to TRBJ2-5, with 7 bases identical to TRBD2. Trimming at V came to 7 bases and at J to 3 bases, leaving 11 bases not matched to a gene. CDR1 and CDR2 (germline): LGHDT, YNNKEL (reference sequence). The CDR3 length is 15 residues. The CDR3: CASTLRTGGEETQYF. In nucleotides, the CDR3 is TGTGCCAGCACCCTCCGGACGGGGGGTGAAGAGACCCAGTACTTC.

This clonotype appeared a few times. The chain carries TRBV19 and TRBJ2-2; 7 positions agree with TRBD2. The CDR3 loop spans 15 amino acids. Germline CDR1 LNHDA, CDR2 SQIVND (reference sequence). V shed 10 bases, J shed 0 bases, and the junction held 8 bases outside the gene matches. The CDR3 loop reads CATRLAVANTGELFF. The CDR3 coding sequence is TGTGCCACGCGACTAGCAGTCGCGAACACCGGGGAGCTGTTTTTT.

A remark on this clonotype: Since a much larger clone is just one base distant, this may be a read error. The rearrangement links TRBV6-5 to TRBJ2-6; D may be TRBD1 (5 bases). The CDR3 covers 15 residues. Germline CDR1 is MNHEY and CDR2 is SVGAGI. CDR3 sequence (DNA): TGTGCCAGCAGCCTCGCAGACTCTGGGGCCAACGTCCGGACTTTC. It codes for CASSLADSGANVRTF.